The rows below give T cell receptor beta chains drawn from one sample of a study of T cells expressing NK-cell markers. TCRdb derives one entry per CDR3 protein from the 5' RACE reads, leaving out DNA. In all, the sample yields about 440,000 distinct CDR3 sequences. Material for sequencing was blood T cells: a sorted CD56 or NKG2C T cell subset, CD4+ or CD8+ T cells, or bulk PBMC T cells (not recorded which). These receptors were taken from a woman aged 18 to 75 in good health. Each CDR3 is given with its conserved first and last residue. The order of the fields is clone size, CDR3 length, V gene, J gene, CDR3 protein. Where a row states a size, it is once, few, many or the class of an expanded clone; other rows omit it.

NA,11,TRBV14,TRBJ2-4,CASSQGDIQYF
NA,13,TRBV6-1,TRBJ2-1,CASSELAGDEQFF
NA,15,TRBV7-2,TRBJ1-1,CASRWRTGSDSEAFF
NA,16,TRBV25-1,TRBJ2-1,CASSDITGGAGYEQFF
NA,13,TRBV11-2,TRBJ1-5,CASSPGGSQPQHF
NA,14,TRBV10-3,TRBJ2-5,CAISDSGTKETQYF
NA,15,TRBV4-2,TRBJ2-5,CASSPRTSDQETQYF
NA,13,TRBV20-1,TRBJ1-2,CSARDSGMGGYTF
NA,13,TRBV20-1,TRBJ1-2,CSATRQGDYGYTF
NA,13,TRBV2,TRBJ1-6,CASSLDRQAPLHF
NA,14,TRBV3-1,TRBJ1-2,CASSPGAANYGYTF
NA,13,TRBV7-9,TRBJ1-1,CASSKGFSSEAFF
NA,13,TRBV7-3,TRBJ2-1,CASSSGVYNEQFF
NA,13,TRBV4-1,TRBJ1-1,CASSGDLNTEAFF
NA,15,TRBV5-1,TRBJ1-1,CASSLLSHMNTEAFF
NA,16,TRBV5-1,TRBJ2-1,CASSLATGGGLNEQFF
NA,14,TRBV19,TRBJ1-6,CASSATGGNSPLHF
NA,13,TRBV28,TRBJ2-5,CASSPDWAGTQYF
NA,16,TRBV24-1,TRBJ2-2,CATSDLSSGSTGELFF
NA,13,TRBV29-1,TRBJ2-3,CSVEDYEGDTQYF
NA,15,TRBV7-2,TRBJ2-7,CASSPTRDSTYEQYF
NA,17,TRBV20-1,TRBJ1-2,CSAPMTGGLTEGYGYTF
NA,15,TRBV3-1,TRBJ1-2,CASSPGTARRWGYTF
NA,14,TRBV12-3/TRBV12-4,TRBJ2-5,CASSFDRRKETQYF
NA,18,TRBV15,TRBJ2-1,CATSRDASGESSYNEQFF
NA,12,TRBV29-1,TRBJ2-1,CSSIRGLNEQFF
NA,14,TRBV6-1,TRBJ2-1,CATCTSGSYNEQFF
NA,15,TRBV6-4,TRBJ1-6,CASSDGKEGNSPLHF
NA,15,TRBV21-1,TRBJ2-2,CASSKSPGGSGELFF
NA,14,TRBV5-1,TRBJ2-3,CASSLLTRTDTQYF
NA,14,TRBV7-2,TRBJ2-2,CASSSRGGTGELFF
NA,11,TRBV20-1,TRBJ2-7,CSASSPYEQYF
NA,14,TRBV4-3,TRBJ1-4,CASSQGSSNEKLFF
NA,15,TRBV7-9,TRBJ1-1,CASSLAQGWDTEAFF
medium-sized,14,TRBV12-3/TRBV12-4,TRBJ2-5,CASSQGTGRETQYF
NA,13,TRBV20-1,TRBJ2-3,CSAPGGFTDTQYF
NA,15,TRBV10-2,TRBJ1-5,CASSEGRGYNQPQHF
NA,13,TRBV5-1,TRBJ2-1,CASSPAEGNEQFF
NA,15,TRBV9,TRBJ2-5,CASSPWGQLQETQYF
NA,14,TRBV2,TRBJ1-4,CASREQGGCEKLFF
NA,18,TRBV11-1,TRBJ1-6,CASSLPDRGRLIGSPLHF
NA,13,TRBV3-1,TRBJ1-1,CASSQGIGQGVFF
NA,15,TRBV29-1,TRBJ2-1,CSVRTGAMLNNEQFF
NA,18,TRBV7-3,TRBJ2-3,CASGFGRGGAASTDTQYF
NA,13,TRBV7-2,TRBJ2-1,CASTRGPYNEQFF
NA,16,TRBV6-1,TRBJ2-4,CASSEVGRAAKNIQYF
NA,16,TRBV4-1,TRBJ1-6,CASSLSRGPYNSPLHF
NA,15,TRBV30,TRBJ2-5,CAWSFQQGGQETQYF
NA,11,TRBV20-1,TRBJ2-1,CSASPGSILFF
NA,14,TRBV27,TRBJ1-6,CASRPFADDSPLHF
NA,16,TRBV12-3/TRBV12-4,TRBJ1-5,CASRKWVRGSEQPQHF
NA,16,TRBV15,TRBJ1-2,CATSGSGPLANYGYTF
NA,15,TRBV29-1,TRBJ2-1,CSVILAGGVYNEQFF
NA,13,TRBV30,TRBJ1-5,CAWRAGTNQPQHF
NA,15,TRBV5-1,TRBJ2-2,CASSARDSNTGELFF
NA,15,TRBV25-1,TRBJ1-3,CASSPSGVAGNTIYF
NA,18,TRBV11-2,TRBJ2-3,CASSPGLAGGASTDTQYF
NA,14,TRBV13,TRBJ2-7,CASSLPGGSYEQYF
NA,16,TRBV28,TRBJ2-7,CASRPKGTSGSYEQYF